A selection of T cell receptor beta chains follows, all from one sample in a study of regulatory T cells. Clones were sequenced by immunoSEQ multiplex PCR, and TCRdb holds only the in-frame ones, with some missing. The table includes about 23,000 clones, 88% detected once. The sequencing input was conventional CD4+ T cells sorted from blood. The receptors were gathered from a child under 18 with CD3G deficiency. CDR3s include the opening cysteine and the closing phenylalanine or tryptophan. D genes are given only for firm matches. The size field is filled for only some rows; it gives once, few, many or a size class.

d_gene	v_gene	abundance	j_gene	CDR3nt	CDR3aa
TRBD1	TRBV28	.	TRBJ1-5	TGTGCCAGCCGAAGGATGGACAGGGGGCGAACGAGGGGAAATCAGCCCCAGCATTTT	CASRRMDRGRTRGNQPQHF
.	TRBV7-9	.	TRBJ2-1	TGTGCCAGCAGCTCTAGCGTCAAGGGGGGGAATGAGCAGTTCTTC	CASSSSVKGGNEQFF
.	TRBV28	.	TRBJ2-2	TGTGCCAGCAGAGCTCCGGGACACGGGAACACCGGGGAGCTGTTTTTT	CASRAPGHGNTGELFF
TRBD1	TRBV5-1	.	TRBJ2-2	TGCGCCAGCAGCTTGAGGCCTCAGGGGGCGGCGAACACCGGGGAGCTGTTTTTT	CASSLRPQGAANTGELFF
TRBD1	TRBV19	.	TRBJ2-4	TGTGCCAGTAGTGCAGGGGGCGGGAAAGCCAAAAACATTCAGTACTTC	CASSAGGGKAKNIQYF
TRBD2	TRBV6-1	.	TRBJ2-7	TGTGCCAGCAGTGAAGTTCCGGGAGGGTTCGAGCAGTACTTC	CASSEVPGGFEQYF
.	TRBV28	few	TRBJ2-3	TGTGCCAGCAGTTTAGGGCAGGGTGGAGATACGCAGTATTTT	CASSLGQGGDTQYF
.	TRBV19	.	TRBJ2-1	TGTGCCAGTAGTATAGGCCTAGCTAGCAATGAGCAGTTCTTC	CASSIGLASNEQFF
.	TRBV19	.	TRBJ2-3	TGTGCCAGTAGCATGGGCGTCCGACCCACAGATACGCAGTATTTT	CASSMGVRPTDTQYF
.	TRBV5-1	.	TRBJ2-1	TGCGCCAGCGGCTTGGAAAGAGGGACCTACAATGAGCAGTTCTTC	CASGLERGTYNEQFF
TRBD1	TRBV28	.	TRBJ1-2	TGTGCCAGCAGACCGCAAGCCGGGACAGGGTATGGCTACACCTTC	CASRPQAGTGYGYTF
.	TRBV28	once	TRBJ2-7	TGTGCCAGCTCGTCGTGGGGGGGCCCCAGGGAGCAGTACTTC	CASSSWGGPREQYF
.	TRBV11-2	.	TRBJ2-7	TGTGCCAGCAGCCCCACCTGGGTGGGCGAGCAGTACTTC	CASSPTWVGEQYF
.	TRBV6-1	.	TRBJ1-2	TGTGCCAGCAGTGGAGAGGAGAAGGCTAACTATGGCTACACCTTC	CASSGEEKANYGYTF
TRBD1	TRBV5-1	.	TRBJ1-2	TGCGCCAGCAGCTTCCGGACAGGGGAGGAAGGCTACACCTTC	CASSFRTGEEGYTF
.	TRBV10-3	.	TRBJ2-3	TGTGCCATCAGCCCGGGACAAAGCACAGATACGCAGTATTTT	CAISPGQSTDTQYF
TRBD2	TRBV28	.	TRBJ2-1	TGTGCCAGCAGCTCTTCCCTCAACTACGCGGGAGTGGCCAATGAGCAGTTCTTC	CASSSSLNYAGVANEQFF
TRBD2	TRBV6-1	.	TRBJ2-2	TGTGCCAGCAGAGTAGTCGGGAGGGGGGCCGGGGAGCTGTTTTTT	CASRVVGRGAGELFF
.	TRBV6-6	.	TRBJ1-1	TGTGCCAGCAGTTACCAGGGGCCAATGAACACTGAAGCTTTCTTT	CASSYQGPMNTEAFF
TRBD1	TRBV20-1	.	TRBJ1-1	TGCAGTGCTACCGGACAGGGGGGAGCTTTCTTT	CSATGQGGAFF
.	TRBV28	.	TRBJ1-5	TGTGCCAGCAGTTTTAGGGGCAAATTGGCCACCTTCAATCAGCCCCAGCATTTT	CASSFRGKLATFNQPQHF
.	TRBV6-1	few	TRBJ1-2	TGTGCCAGCAGTGAACGGAATTATGGCTACACCTTC	CASSERNYGYTF
.	TRBV28	.	TRBJ1-1	TGTGCCAGCACAGACGGCACAGGGGAAGCTTTCTTT	CASTDGTGEAFF
TRBD1	TRBV5-1	.	TRBJ2-2	TGCGCCAGCAGAGTGACAGGGGGGAGTTCCGGGGAGCTGTTTTTT	CASRVTGGSSGELFF
.	TRBV7-8	.	TRBJ2-6	TGTGCCAGCAGCTTCGAATTCTCTGGGGCCAACGTCCTGACTTTC	CASSFEFSGANVLTF
TRBD2	TRBV28	.	TRBJ2-3	TGTGCCAGCAGTTTGGGACTAGCGGGAGGTGAAGATACGCAGTATTTT	CASSLGLAGGEDTQYF
.	TRBV28	once	TRBJ1-1	TGTGCCAGCAGGACGGGATTAGAAGCTTTCTTT	CASRTGLEAFF
TRBD1	TRBV28	few	TRBJ2-7	TGTGCCAGCAGTTCCCAAAAGACAGGGGGCAATCTTCACGAGCAGTACTTC	CASSSQKTGGNLHEQYF
.	TRBV30	.	TRBJ2-7	TGTGCCTGGAGCAACGGACGGGAGCAGTACTTC	CAWSNGREQYF
.	TRBV20-1	once	TRBJ1-1	TGCAGTGCAAGGTTTAACACTGAAGCTTTCTTT	CSARFNTEAFF
.	TRBV30	.	TRBJ2-2	TGTGCCTGGAGAGCAGTTAGGACCGGGGAGCTGTTTTTT	CAWRAVRTGELFF
.	TRBV6-1	.	TRBJ1-2	TGTGCCAGCAGTGATCGGCGGGGGCTCAGCTACACCTTC	CASSDRRGLSYTF
.	TRBV6-1	.	TRBJ2-3	TGTGCCAGCAGTGACCTTGGGAGGGGGCCGACGCAGTATTTT	CASSDLGRGPTQYF
.	TRBV28	.	TRBJ2-1	TGTGCCAGCAGCAAGGCTGGAGGATTGGGGGAGCAGTTCTTC	CASSKAGGLGEQFF
.	TRBV5-1	.	TRBJ1-2	TGCGCCAGCAGCTTGGCCGGGAGAATAGGCTACACCTTC	CASSLAGRIGYTF
.	TRBV19	.	TRBJ2-1	TGTGCCAGTAGCCCGACTAGGAGCTCCTACAATGAGCAGTTCTTC	CASSPTRSSYNEQFF
TRBD2	TRBV28	.	TRBJ2-1	TGTGCCAGCAGCCTTTGGACTAGCGGAATGTACAATGAGCAGTTCTTC	CASSLWTSGMYNEQFF
.	TRBV19	.	TRBJ2-2	TGTGCCAGTAGTCTGAGACCCCAAAGGACCGGGGAGCTGTTTTTT	CASSLRPQRTGELFF
TRBD1	TRBV7-8	few	TRBJ2-3	TGTGCCAGCAGCTTACTCCAGGGGGTGGCAGATACGCAGTATTTT	CASSLLQGVADTQYF
.	TRBV20-1	.	TRBJ1-1	TGCAGTGCAATGAGGAGTACTGAAGCTTTCTTT	CSAMRSTEAFF
TRBD1	TRBV28	.	TRBJ2-3	TGTGCCAGCAGGAGAAGTAGGGACAGGGTAACAGATACGCAGTATTTT	CASRRSRDRVTDTQYF
TRBD2	TRBV6-5	once	TRBJ2-1	TGTCTCGACCCGGGACTAGCGGGAGGGAATGAGCAGTTCTTC	CLDPGLAGGNEQFF
.	TRBV28	.	TRBJ2-7	TGTGCCAGCAGTTTATCGGGACGATACACGGTGGGCGAGCAGTACTTC	CASSLSGRYTVGEQYF
.	TRBV10-3	.	TRBJ2-1	TGTGCCATCAGTGTGGCGGGGAATGAGCAGTTCTTC	CAISVAGNEQFF
TRBD1	TRBV5-1	.	TRBJ2-3	TGCGCCAGCAGCCAACAGGGGTGGACAGATACGCAGTATTTT	CASSQQGWTDTQYF
TRBD2	TRBV19	.	TRBJ2-1	TGTGCCAGTAGTAAGGGACTAGCGGGAGGGGGAAATGAGCAGTTCTTC	CASSKGLAGGGNEQFF
TRBD2	TRBV27	.	TRBJ2-1	TGTGCCAGCAGTCTCCGGGGTAGCGGGAGGGCCAGGGAGGGTGAGCAGTTCTTC	CASSLRGSGRAREGEQFF
TRBD2	TRBV23-1	.	TRBJ2-7	TGCGCCAGCAGAGAAGAACTAGCGGGGGCCTCGGGGTCCTACGAGCAGTACTTC	CASREELAGASGSYEQYF
TRBD1	TRBV19	few	TRBJ1-1	TGTGCCAGCTCCAAAGGGACAGGGAATCGGAACACTGAAGCTTTCTTT	CASSKGTGNRNTEAFF
.	TRBV6-1	few	TRBJ1-2	TGTGCCAGCAGCCTGACAGGTTATGGCTACACCTTC	CASSLTGYGYTF
TRBD2	TRBV28	.	TRBJ2-3	TGTGCCAGCAGTAGCTTCGGGGGGGCAGATACGCAGTATTTT	CASSSFGGADTQYF